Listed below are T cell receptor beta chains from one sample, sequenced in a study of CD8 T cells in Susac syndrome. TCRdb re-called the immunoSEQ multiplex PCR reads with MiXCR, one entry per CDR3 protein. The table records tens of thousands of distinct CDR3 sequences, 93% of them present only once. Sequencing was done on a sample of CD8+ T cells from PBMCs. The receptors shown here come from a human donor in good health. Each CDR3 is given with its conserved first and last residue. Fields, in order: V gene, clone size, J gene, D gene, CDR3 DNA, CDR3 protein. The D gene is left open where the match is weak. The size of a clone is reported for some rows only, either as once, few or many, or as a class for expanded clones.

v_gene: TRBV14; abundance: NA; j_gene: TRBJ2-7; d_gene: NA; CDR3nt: TGTGCCAGCAGCCAGTGGCAGGCCAGCTCCTACGAGCAGTACTTC; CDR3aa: CASSQWQASSYEQYF
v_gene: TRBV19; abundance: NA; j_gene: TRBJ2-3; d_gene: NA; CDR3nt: TGTGCCAGTAGTATAGATCCCGGTCCAGATACGCAGTATTTT; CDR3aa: CASSIDPGPDTQYF
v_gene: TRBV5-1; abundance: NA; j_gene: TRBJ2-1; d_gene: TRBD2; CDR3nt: TGCGCCAGCAGCTTGGTAATAGCGGGAGTGGATGAGCAGTTCTTC; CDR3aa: CASSLVIAGVDEQFF
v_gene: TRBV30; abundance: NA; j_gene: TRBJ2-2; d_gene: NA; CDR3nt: TGTGCCTGGACCCCCACAGACACCGGGGAGCTGTTTTTT; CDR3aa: CAWTPTDTGELFF
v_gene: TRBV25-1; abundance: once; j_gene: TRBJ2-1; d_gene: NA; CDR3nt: TGTGCCAGCAGTGAATTTGGGTACAATGAGCAGTTCTTC; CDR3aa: CASSEFGYNEQFF
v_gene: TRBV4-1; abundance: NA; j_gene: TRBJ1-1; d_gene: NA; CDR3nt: TGCGCCAGCAGCCGTCACTGGGACGACACTGAAGCTTTCTTT; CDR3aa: CASSRHWDDTEAFF
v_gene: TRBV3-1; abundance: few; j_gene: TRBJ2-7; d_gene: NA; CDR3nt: TGTGCCAGCGCCAGGCGGCCTCAATTCTACGAGCAGTACTTC; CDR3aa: CASARRPQFYEQYF
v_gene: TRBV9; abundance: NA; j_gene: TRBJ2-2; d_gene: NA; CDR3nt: TGTGCCTTACCCCTGAAAACCGGGGAGCTGTTTTTT; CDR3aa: CALPLKTGELFF
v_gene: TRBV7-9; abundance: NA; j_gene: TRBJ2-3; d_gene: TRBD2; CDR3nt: TGTGCCAGCAGCAGCCTGACTAGCCCTAGCACAGATACGCAGTATTTT; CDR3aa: CASSSLTSPSTDTQYF
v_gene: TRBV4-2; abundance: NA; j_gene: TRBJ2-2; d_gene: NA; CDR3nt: TGTGCCAGCAGCACCCTGGAGACGACCGGGGAGCTGTTTTTT; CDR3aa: CASSTLETTGELFF
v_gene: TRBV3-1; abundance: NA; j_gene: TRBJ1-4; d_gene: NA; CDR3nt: TGTGCCAGCAGCCAAGATGAGGCCAGGGAAAAACTGTTTTTT; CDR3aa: CASSQDEAREKLFF
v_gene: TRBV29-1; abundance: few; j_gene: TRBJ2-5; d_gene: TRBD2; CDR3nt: TGCAGCGTTGAATCGGGGGGCCAAGAGACCCAGTACTTC; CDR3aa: CSVESGGQETQYF
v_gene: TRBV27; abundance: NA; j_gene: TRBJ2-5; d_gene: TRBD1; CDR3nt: TGTGCCAGCAGTGACAACCCTAAGGGGGCGGAAGAGACCCAGTACTTC; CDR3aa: CASSDNPKGAEETQYF
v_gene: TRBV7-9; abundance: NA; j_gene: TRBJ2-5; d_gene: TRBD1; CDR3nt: TGTGCCAGCAGCCTTACAGGGGGAGGAGAGACCCAGTACTTC; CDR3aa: CASSLTGGGETQYF
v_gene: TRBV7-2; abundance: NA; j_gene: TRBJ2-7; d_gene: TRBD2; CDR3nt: TGTGCCAGCACCCTAATCGGGGGGGCCTACGAGCAGTACTTC; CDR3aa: CASTLIGGAYEQYF
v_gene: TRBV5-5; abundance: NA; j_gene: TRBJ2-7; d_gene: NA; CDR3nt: TGTGCCAGCAGCGAATACAGGATCTACGAGCAGTACTTC; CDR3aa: CASSEYRIYEQYF
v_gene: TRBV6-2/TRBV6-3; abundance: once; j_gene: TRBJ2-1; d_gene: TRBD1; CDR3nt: TGTGCCAGCGGCCGACAGGGAAGGTTCTTC; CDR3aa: CASGRQGRFF
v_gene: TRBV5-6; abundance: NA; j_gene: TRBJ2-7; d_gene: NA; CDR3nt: TGTGCCAGCAGCTTGGCCTGGACCGGGAGCTACGAGCAGTACTTC; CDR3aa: CASSLAWTGSYEQYF
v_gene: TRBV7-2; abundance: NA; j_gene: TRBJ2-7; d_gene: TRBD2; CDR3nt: TGTGCCAGCAGCTTAGCTACCGGGACTAGCGGAGTCTACGAGCAGTACTTC; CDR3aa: CASSLATGTSGVYEQYF
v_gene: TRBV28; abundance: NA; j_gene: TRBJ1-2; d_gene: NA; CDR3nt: TGTGCCAGCAGCCCAGGACGGTTACTCTATGGCTACACCTTC; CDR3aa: CASSPGRLLYGYTF
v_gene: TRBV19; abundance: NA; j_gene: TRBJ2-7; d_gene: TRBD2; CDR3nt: TGTGCCAGTAGTCCGTGGACTAGCGGAACCTACGAGCAGTACTTC; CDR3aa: CASSPWTSGTYEQYF
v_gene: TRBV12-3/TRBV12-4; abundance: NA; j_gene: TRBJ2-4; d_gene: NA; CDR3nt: TGTGCCACCAGAGGGCTTAAAAACATTCAGTACTTC; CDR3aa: CATRGLKNIQYF
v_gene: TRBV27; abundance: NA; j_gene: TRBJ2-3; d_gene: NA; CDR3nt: TGTGCCAGCAGTCCCTTGTCAGATACGCAGTATTTT; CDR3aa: CASSPLSDTQYF
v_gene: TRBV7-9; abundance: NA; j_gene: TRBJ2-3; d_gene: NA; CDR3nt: TGTGCCAGCAGCTTAGCGGGCAGCACAGATACGCAGTATTTT; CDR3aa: CASSLAGSTDTQYF